The 4 T cell receptor beta chains given below trace back to one sample, sequenced in a study of cytomegalovirus exposure and HLA in healthy donors. This PCR relied on a set of 60 Vbeta primers and 13 Jbeta primers. Only in-frame clones appear in the TCRdb table, and some are missing; sequencing was by immunoSEQ multiplex PCR. In the table there are 100,000 to 120,000 clones, just under 80% of which are singletons. Sequencing input: PBMCs. The source is a man aged 30-40 years in good health and CMV-seronegative.

There are a few counts of this clone. This chain links TRBV28 with TRBJ2-7; TRBD2 aligns across 10 bases. This CDR3 has 14 residues. Germline values: CDR1 MDHEN, CDR2 SYDVKM. V lost 5 bases to trimming and J lost 1 base; unmatched junction nucleotides: 2. CDR3 loop: CASSLAGDSYEQYF. The CDR3 coding sequence is TGTGCCAGCAGTCTAGCGGGAGATTCCTACGAGCAGTACTTC.

The chain joins TRBV28 to TRBJ2-7, with 7 bases matching TRBD2. This CDR3 region has 14 residues. Germline CDR1 MDHEN, CDR2 SYDVKM. V lost 6 bases, J lost 5 bases, and 10 bases stayed unmatched. This CDR3 reads CASSLGGVSNEQYF. The CDR3, as DNA: TGTGCCAGCAGCCTGGGGGGGGTGTCCAACGAGCAGTACTTC.

A single count supports this clone. The chain combines TRBV5-1 with TRBJ1-5, with D perhaps TRBD1 (5 bases). Trimming left V 0 bases short and J 4 bases short, with 11 bases between. Germline V lookup: CDR1 SGHRS, CDR2 YFSETQ. This CDR3 contains 15 residues. CDR3 loop: CASSLGGEGNQPQHF. The DNA for the CDR3 is TGCGCCAGCAGCTTGGGAGGGGAGGGTAATCAGCCCCAGCATTTT.

The rearrangement links TRBV30 to TRBJ1-4; perhaps TRBD1 as D (6 bases). The CDR3 is 13 residues long. V gave up 1 base and J gave up 3 bases, with 6 bases separating them. From germline, CDR1 is GTSNPN and CDR2 SVGIG (reference sequence). Here the CDR3 DNA reads TGTGCCTGGAGTGGGGGGCCTAATGAAAAACTGTTTTTT. The encoded protein is CAWSGGPNEKLFF.